This T cell receptor (beta chain) was captured by sequencing in a study of somatic mutations in cytotoxic T cells in rheumatoid arthritis. Study-wide findings and caveats: In about an eighth of the roughly 60 patients, the largest CD8+ clone exceeded 20% of CD8+ cells.

Purity of the CD4+ and CD8+ cells, isolated by positive magnetic bead selection, was checked by flow cytometry. TCRdb's table, derived via immunoSEQ multiplex PCR, lists solely in-frame clones and lacks some. The repertoire includes about 19,000 clones, less than 90% of them detected once, and about 15% sits in the top ten. This clone showed up just once. The antigen is undetermined. Sequencing used CD8+ T cells sorted from blood. The TCR sequence derives from a man in his forties or fifties in good health.

Written as DNA, the CDR3 is TGTGCCAGCAGCCCCATGGACAGGGCTCGGATTATGGACACTGAAGCTTTCTTT. Translating it yields CASSPMDRARIMDTEAFF. The chain carries TRBV11-2 and TRBJ1-1; 8 bases are a match to TRBD1. Germline CDR1 is SGHAT and CDR2 is FQNNGV. This CDR3 contains 18 residues. The V gene end was trimmed by 5 bases and the J gene end by 3 bases; junction bases not matched to a gene: 17.